A selection of T cell receptor beta chains follows, all from one sample in a study of T cell responses to AZD1222 COVID-19 vaccine. The protocol was immunoSEQ multiplex PCR, while the TCRdb copy is restricted to in-frame clones and leaves out a portion. This sample carries 97,000 or so clones, approximately 90% of them seen once, and the ten largest clones take less than 6%. The source was peripheral blood, collected on day 0 of AZD1222 vaccination. These receptors were obtained from an adult in good health. Each CDR3 is given with its conserved first and last residue. Each record gives: D gene, clone size, J gene, V gene, CDR3 DNA, CDR3 protein. D genes are given only for firm matches. Only some rows state a clone size, as once, few, many or a class for expanded clones.

d_gene: TRBD1
abundance: -
j_gene: TRBJ2-7
v_gene: TRBV19
CDR3nt: TGTGCCAGTAGTGCGGGGACAGGGGTCACCTACGAGCAGTACTTC
CDR3aa: CASSAGTGVTYEQYF

d_gene: TRBD2
abundance: -
j_gene: TRBJ2-5
v_gene: TRBV5-6
CDR3nt: TGTGCCAGCAGCTCGTTGCGGGGGAATCAAGAGACCCAGTACTTC
CDR3aa: CASSSLRGNQETQYF

d_gene: -
abundance: -
j_gene: TRBJ1-2
v_gene: TRBV5-6
CDR3nt: TGTGCCAGCAGCTTGGGGAGCGGGGATGGCTACACCTTC
CDR3aa: CASSLGSGDGYTF

d_gene: TRBD1
abundance: -
j_gene: TRBJ2-7
v_gene: TRBV30
CDR3nt: TGTGCCTGGAGTAATCGCCGACAGGGTTCGTACGAGCAGTACTTC
CDR3aa: CAWSNRRQGSYEQYF

d_gene: TRBD1
abundance: -
j_gene: TRBJ1-1
v_gene: TRBV19
CDR3nt: TGTGCCAGTAAAACAGGGGTGAACACTGAAGCTTTCTTT
CDR3aa: CASKTGVNTEAFF

d_gene: -
abundance: -
j_gene: TRBJ1-6
v_gene: TRBV28
CDR3nt: TGTGCCAGCACCCTGCGAGGCACCTATAATTCACCCCTCCACTTT
CDR3aa: CASTLRGTYNSPLHF

d_gene: -
abundance: -
j_gene: TRBJ1-1
v_gene: TRBV7-9
CDR3nt: TGTGCCAGCAGCTTAGCCCCCCCGAACACTGAAGCTTTCTTT
CDR3aa: CASSLAPPNTEAFF

d_gene: -
abundance: -
j_gene: TRBJ1-3
v_gene: TRBV6-5
CDR3nt: TGTGCCAGCACCCGTCCAAAAGACTCTGGAAACACCATATATTTT
CDR3aa: CASTRPKDSGNTIYF

d_gene: TRBD2
abundance: -
j_gene: TRBJ2-5
v_gene: TRBV29-1
CDR3nt: TGCAGCGTTCAGGTTCGCGGGGGGCGGCAAGAGACCCAGTACTTC
CDR3aa: CSVQVRGGRQETQYF

d_gene: -
abundance: once
j_gene: TRBJ1-4
v_gene: TRBV18
CDR3nt: TGTGCCAGCTCCCCCGAGTACGCTAATGAAAAACTGTTTTTT
CDR3aa: CASSPEYANEKLFF

d_gene: -
abundance: -
j_gene: TRBJ1-1
v_gene: TRBV28
CDR3nt: TGTGCCAGCAGTTTTTCGGTCACTGAAGCTTTCTTT
CDR3aa: CASSFSVTEAFF

d_gene: -
abundance: -
j_gene: TRBJ1-2
v_gene: TRBV13
CDR3nt: TGTGCCAGCAGCCTACGACACAGCTATGGCTACACCTTC
CDR3aa: CASSLRHSYGYTF

d_gene: TRBD2
abundance: -
j_gene: TRBJ2-7
v_gene: TRBV14
CDR3nt: TGTGCCAGCAGCCAAGATGCCAGCGGGGGGTACGAGCAGTACTTC
CDR3aa: CASSQDASGGYEQYF

d_gene: -
abundance: -
j_gene: TRBJ2-3
v_gene: TRBV3-1/TRBV3-2
CDR3nt: TGTGCCAGCAGCCAGGCGAGGCTAACTACGCAGTATTTT
CDR3aa: CASSQARLTTQYF

d_gene: TRBD2
abundance: -
j_gene: TRBJ2-1
v_gene: TRBV7-8
CDR3nt: TGTGCCAGCAACCCCGGACTAGGTAATGAGCAGTTCTTC
CDR3aa: CASNPGLGNEQFF

d_gene: -
abundance: once
j_gene: TRBJ2-5
v_gene: TRBV30
CDR3nt: TGTGCCTGGAGTAATCAGGGGGGAGAGACCCAGTACTTC
CDR3aa: CAWSNQGGETQYF

d_gene: -
abundance: -
j_gene: TRBJ2-3
v_gene: TRBV6-5
CDR3nt: TGTGCCAGCAGTTTCCAGGGCGGCGGCACAGATACGCAGTATTTT
CDR3aa: CASSFQGGGTDTQYF

d_gene: -
abundance: -
j_gene: TRBJ2-7
v_gene: TRBV4-2
CDR3nt: TGTGCCAGCAGCCAAGCCCAACCCGGGACGCTTGTCTACGAGCAGTACTTC
CDR3aa: CASSQAQPGTLVYEQYF

d_gene: -
abundance: few
j_gene: TRBJ2-5
v_gene: TRBV7-9
CDR3nt: TGTGCCAGCAGTCCCAGGGGTCCGGAGACCCAGTACTTC
CDR3aa: CASSPRGPETQYF

d_gene: -
abundance: -
j_gene: TRBJ2-7
v_gene: TRBV18
CDR3nt: TGTGCCAGCTCACCACCCAGTACCTACGAGCAGTACTTC
CDR3aa: CASSPPSTYEQYF

d_gene: -
abundance: -
j_gene: TRBJ1-4
v_gene: TRBV7-9
CDR3nt: TGTGCCAGCAGCTTAGGACGGGACGAACTGTTTTTT
CDR3aa: CASSLGRDELFF

d_gene: -
abundance: -
j_gene: TRBJ1-2
v_gene: TRBV7-9
CDR3nt: TGTGCCAGCAGCTTAGGTCAACCAGGGGCGCCGGTCTACACCTTC
CDR3aa: CASSLGQPGAPVYTF

d_gene: TRBD1
abundance: -
j_gene: TRBJ1-5
v_gene: TRBV6-6
CDR3nt: TGTGCCAGCAGGACAGGGGGCAGAAATCAGCCCCAGCATTTT
CDR3aa: CASRTGGRNQPQHF

d_gene: -
abundance: -
j_gene: TRBJ1-2
v_gene: TRBV30
CDR3nt: TGTGCCTGGTACGTCGGGAACGGCTACACCTTC
CDR3aa: CAWYVGNGYTF

d_gene: -
abundance: -
j_gene: TRBJ2-5
v_gene: TRBV5-1
CDR3nt: TGCGCCAGCAGCTTGGCGCAGACCTCGGAGACCCAGTACTTC
CDR3aa: CASSLAQTSETQYF

d_gene: TRBD1
abundance: -
j_gene: TRBJ2-1
v_gene: TRBV9
CDR3nt: TGTGCCAGCAGCCCAGGACAGGGGGCCTATGAGCAGTTCTTC
CDR3aa: CASSPGQGAYEQFF

d_gene: -
abundance: few
j_gene: TRBJ1-5
v_gene: TRBV28
CDR3nt: TGTGCCAGCAGTTTATCCACAGGTCCTCAGCCCCAGCATTTT
CDR3aa: CASSLSTGPQPQHF

d_gene: -
abundance: -
j_gene: TRBJ1-1
v_gene: TRBV19
CDR3nt: TGTGCCAGTAGTATAGATAAACCTTTCTTT
CDR3aa: CASSIDKPFF

d_gene: TRBD1
abundance: -
j_gene: TRBJ1-2
v_gene: TRBV15
CDR3nt: TGTGCCACCAGCCGCCCGGGACAGGGGATCTATGGCTACACCTTC
CDR3aa: CATSRPGQGIYGYTF

d_gene: -
abundance: -
j_gene: TRBJ2-2
v_gene: TRBV30
CDR3nt: TGTGCCTGGAGGTGGGGGGATACCGGGGAGCTGTTTTTT
CDR3aa: CAWRWGDTGELFF

d_gene: TRBD1
abundance: -
j_gene: TRBJ2-7
v_gene: TRBV7-7
CDR3nt: TGTGCTAGCAGCTTGAGGGCAGGGGGATTTTACGAGCAGTACTTC
CDR3aa: CASSLRAGGFYEQYF

d_gene: -
abundance: -
j_gene: TRBJ1-1
v_gene: TRBV6-1
CDR3nt: TGTGCCAGCAGTGGGGGTATGGAGGGGCAGAACACTGAAGCTTTCTTT
CDR3aa: CASSGGMEGQNTEAFF

d_gene: TRBD2
abundance: -
j_gene: TRBJ2-1
v_gene: TRBV18
CDR3nt: TGTGCCAGCTCACCCCAGCGGGGGGGTTCCTACAATGAGCAGTTCTTC
CDR3aa: CASSPQRGGSYNEQFF

d_gene: TRBD1
abundance: -
j_gene: TRBJ2-5
v_gene: TRBV19
CDR3nt: TGTGCCAGTAGGCCCCAGACAGGGGGCAACCTCCAAGAGACCCAGTACTTC
CDR3aa: CASRPQTGGNLQETQYF

d_gene: -
abundance: -
j_gene: TRBJ2-2
v_gene: TRBV18
CDR3nt: TGTGCCAGCTCACCAGCGGGGCCGAGGACCGGGGAGCTGTTTTTT
CDR3aa: CASSPAGPRTGELFF

d_gene: -
abundance: -
j_gene: TRBJ1-1
v_gene: TRBV6-6
CDR3nt: TGTGCCAGCAGGTTCCCCGGTACGGGTGAAGCTTTCTTT
CDR3aa: CASRFPGTGEAFF

d_gene: TRBD2
abundance: -
j_gene: TRBJ2-5
v_gene: TRBV6-5
CDR3nt: TGTGCCAGCAGTCCGGTGCGGGGGGGGACCCAGTACTTC
CDR3aa: CASSPVRGGTQYF

d_gene: TRBD2
abundance: -
j_gene: TRBJ2-7
v_gene: TRBV7-2
CDR3nt: TGTGCCAGCAGCCTAAGCGGGAGGGCTTACGAGCAGTACTTC
CDR3aa: CASSLSGRAYEQYF

d_gene: TRBD2
abundance: -
j_gene: TRBJ2-1
v_gene: TRBV9
CDR3nt: TGTGCCAGCAGCGTAATGGGACTAGCGGACAATGAGCAGTTCTTC
CDR3aa: CASSVMGLADNEQFF

d_gene: TRBD1
abundance: -
j_gene: TRBJ1-2
v_gene: TRBV3-1/TRBV3-2
CDR3nt: TGTGCCAGCAGCCGGGGGGGACAGGGCTACGGCTACACCTTC
CDR3aa: CASSRGGQGYGYTF

d_gene: -
abundance: -
j_gene: TRBJ1-2
v_gene: TRBV19
CDR3nt: TGTGCCAGTACCCCCGTGGGGACCAACTATGGCTACACCTTC
CDR3aa: CASTPVGTNYGYTF

d_gene: -
abundance: -
j_gene: TRBJ1-1
v_gene: TRBV5-1
CDR3nt: TGCGCCAGCAGCTTGGTACAGGGCCCCACTGAAGCTTTCTTT
CDR3aa: CASSLVQGPTEAFF

d_gene: -
abundance: once
j_gene: TRBJ1-3
v_gene: TRBV19
CDR3nt: TGTGCCAGTAGTGGGAGCTCTGGAAACACCATATATTTT
CDR3aa: CASSGSSGNTIYF